Below, 7 T cell receptor beta chains from the same sample are listed, as sequenced in a study of shared clonotypes between healthy human individuals (dated by TCRdb to about 2020). Library prep was done by the immunoSEQ multiplex PCR assay. TCRdb limited this immuneACCESS table to in-frame rearrangements with V and J called. A share of clones is missing; checked studies link under half to unresolved V genes, and the rest is unexplained. For this sample the table gives 1,100,000 or so clones, of which approximately 80% were detected only once. The ten largest clones capture approximately 0.52% of the sample. Specimen: memory CD4+ T cells from PBMCs. Sample cell subset or site, as interpreted from the label and publication: CD45RA-negative fraction. The receptors shown here come from a man aged 18 to 29 in good health. Some clones in this sample may be carry-over from other donors' samples.

The rearrangement links TRBV2 to TRBJ2-5, with D possibly matching TRBD1 (6 bases). This CDR3 comprises 12 residues. The V and J ends lost 6 bases and 7 bases respectively, with 12 bases between them. CDR1 is SNHLY and CDR2 is FYNNEI in the germline V gene. The CDR3 sequence: CASRQGSGTQYF. The DNA of the CDR3 is TGTGCCAGCAGACAGGGTTCTGGGACCCAGTACTTC.

The V gene is TRBV20-1, the J gene TRBJ2-5; D gene unclear. Germline CDR1 DFQATT, CDR2 SNEGSKA (reference sequence). Trimming removed 5 bases at V and 7 bases at J, with 8 bases between. The CDR3 spans 10 residues. CDR3 in DNA: TGCAGTGCTCCCTCGGGGACCCAGTACTTC. Encoded protein: CSAPSGTQYF.

This clone was recorded many times. The chain links TRBV9 to TRBJ1-1; D not certain. Trimming cost V 4 bases and J 0 bases, with 10 bases left between them. The CDR3 spans 14 residues. Germline loops: CDR1 SGDLS, CDR2 YYNGEE. In nucleotides, the CDR3 is TGTGCCAGCAGCCCAAGGACGGTGAACACTGAAGCTTTCTTT. Translation: CASSPRTVNTEAFF. Drawing the rest from reference TRBV9 and TRBJ1-1, the complete variable domain is DSGVTQTPKHLITATGQRVTLRCSPRSGDLSVYWYQQSLDQGLQFLIQYYNGEERAKGNILERFSAQQFPDLHSELNLSSLELGDSALYFCASSPRTVNTEAFFGQGTRLTVV.

This chain uses TRBV5-4 with TRBJ1-2, with D possibly being TRBD1 (6 bases). Trimming cost V 5 bases and J 7 bases, with 15 bases left between them. Germline CDR1 SGHNT, CDR2 YYREEE (reference sequence). This CDR3 is 13 amino acids long. The CDR3 is CASSSTGAGGYTF. In DNA form, the CDR3 reads TGTGCCAGCAGTAGCACGGGGGCCGGTGGCTACACCTTC. Full variable domain (outside the CDR3, taken from reference TRBV5-4 and TRBJ1-2): ETGVTQSPTHLIKTRGQQVTLRCSSQSGHNTVSWYQQALGQGPQFIFQYYREEENGRGNFPPRFSGLQFPNYSSELNVNALELDDSALYLCASSSTGAGGYTFGSGTRLTVV.

The table lists this clone with a few counts. The identical CDR3 is also encoded by other nucleotide sequences in the sample. The chain has TRBV19 and TRBJ1-2, with D uncertain. Trimming removed 3 bases at V and 2 bases at J, with 7 bases between. This CDR3 comprises 13 residues. Germline V lookup: CDR1 LNHDA, CDR2 SQIVND (reference sequence). The CDR3 reads CASSIGLNYGYTF. The CDR3 DNA sequence: TGTGCCAGTAGTATCGGACTGAACTATGGCTACACCTTC.

As for this clone: The identical CDR3 is also encoded by other nucleotide sequences in the sample. The chain joins TRBV6-5 to TRBJ1-5; 7 bases fit TRBD1. This CDR3 has 13 residues. Per germline, CDR1 MNHEY and CDR2 SVGAGI. The ends lost 5 bases at V and 5 bases at J; junction bases unmatched: 3. CDR3 sequence: CASSTDRDQPQHF. CDR3 in DNA: TGTGCCAGCAGTACAGACAGGGATCAGCCCCAGCATTTT.

The table lists this clone with a few counts. The chain combines TRBV10-3 with TRBJ1-2; no firm D call. The germline V gene has CDR1 ENHRY and CDR2 SYGVKD. Trimming left V 3 bases short and J 1 base short, with 3 bases between. CDR3 size: 12 residues. The CDR3 nucleotides read TGTGCCATCAGTGACGGTAACTATGGCTACACCTTC. As protein: CAISDGNYGYTF.